A single sample is the source of the 10 T cell receptor beta chains below, sequenced in a study of CXCR3-negative and CXCR3-positive naive CD8 T cells. Study observations and caveats: Naive cells with CXCR3 showed TRB CDR3s that were more hydrophobic than those in CXCR3-negative naive cells.

Their target antigens are unknown. Each TRB cDNA library was prepared by 5' RACE (with UMI labels). TCRdb reanalyzed the 5' RACE reads and collapses them to one entry per CDR3 protein, without DNA. This sample's table reports approximately 90,000 distinct CDR3 sequences. The sequencing sample was made of naive CXCR3+ CD8+ T cells from blood. Subset noted: CD45RO-CCR7+CD27+CD95- naive CD8+ T cells expressing CXCR3 (TNR3+). These receptors all stem from a human donor in good health. Some clones in this sample may be carry-over from other donors' samples.

V gene TRBV7-2 combines with J gene TRBJ2-7; TCRdb indicates TRBD1, and absent DNA this call remains unverified. CDR3 length: 14 amino acids. Germline V gene lookup returns CDR1 SGHTA and CDR2 FQGNSA. The CDR3 protein is CASSLGDISYEQYF.

CDR3 amino acids: CASSRRGGLDEQFF. The chain has TRBV7-7 and TRBJ2-1; checking the TCRdb D call of TRBD2 is not possible without DNA. Per germline, CDR1 SSHAT and CDR2 FNYEAQ (reference sequence). CDR3 length: 14 residues.

The chain joins TRBV6-2 or TRBV6-3 to TRBJ2-1; the D gene TCRdb calls, TRBD1, cannot be checked with no DNA. This CDR3 spans 13 amino acids. Germline CDR1 is MNHEY and CDR2 is SVGEGT. CDR3 region: CASSYSRDGHQFF.

The V call is TRBV4-2, the J call TRBJ2-7; TCRdb selects TRBD1, and the lack of DNA leaves this call unchecked. CDR1 is LGHNA and CDR2 is YNFKEQ in the germline V gene. The CDR3 spans 15 residues. CDR3: CASSPPGTDTYEQYF.

The rearrangement links TRBV28 to TRBJ2-4; the D call from TCRdb, TRBD2, cannot be confirmed without DNA. Germline assignment: CDR1 MDHEN and CDR2 SYDVKM. The CDR3 is 15 residues long. The CDR3 loop is CASSPRGGPGVIQYF.

The chain combines TRBV6-4 with TRBJ2-2; checking the TCRdb D call of TRBD1 is not possible without DNA. The CDR3 is 15 residues long. CDR1 is MRHNA and CDR2 is SNTAGT in the germline V gene. The CDR3 protein is CASSAKGLDTGELFF.

The chain links TRBV6-5 to TRBJ2-2; lacking DNA, the TRBD1 call made by TCRdb goes unchecked. The germline V gene encodes CDR1 MNHEY and CDR2 SVGAGI. This CDR3 is built from 14 residues. CDR3 protein: CASSAGDASGELFF.

CDR3 region: CSVERWEGQETQYF. The J gene is TRBJ2-5, the V gene TRBV29-1; with no DNA, the TCRdb D assignment of TRBD2 cannot be verified. The CDR3 contains 14 residues. Germline-derived CDR1 and CDR2 are SQVTM and ANQGSEA.

The chain couples TRBV5-1 to TRBJ2-6; TCRdb proposes TRBD1, but this gene call is untestable without DNA. CDR3 length: 15 amino acids. Germline loops: CDR1 SGHRS, CDR2 YFSETQ. The CDR3 loop reads CASSLGYGTGGVLTF.

The gene calls are TRBV6-5 and TRBJ1-1; no DNA is available, so the TRBD1 call from TCRdb remains unchecked. The CDR3 length is 13 residues. Germline CDR1 MNHEY, CDR2 SVGAGI. The CDR3 reads CASRSAPGTEAFF.